The next 28 T cell receptor beta chains were all read from a single sample in a study of cytomegalovirus exposure and HLA in healthy donors. The repertoire was sequenced with immunoSEQ multiplex PCR; TCRdb's copy has only in-frame clones and lacks some. The sample consists of about 160,000 clones, just under 90% of them appearing once. Specimen: PBMCs. These TCRs come from a man between 18 and 35 years old in good health and CMV-seropositive.

The genes are TRBV11-3 and TRBJ2-6; no definite D call. Trimming took off 5 bases at V and 0 bases at J, with 5 bases between the two ends. Germline CDR1 is SGHNT and CDR2 is YENEEA. The CDR3 runs to 14 residues. CDR3 DNA sequence: TGTGCCAGCAGCCCAGTCTCTGGGGCCAACGTCCTGACTTTC. As protein: CASSPVSGANVLTF.

This chain joins TRBV7-8 and TRBJ2-7; D may be TRBD2 (6 bases). This CDR3 is built from 15 residues. Trimming took 4 bases from V and 0 from J, leaving 13 bases between them. Germline loops: CDR1 SGHVS, CDR2 FQNEAQ. This chain's CDR3 is CASSSVRGSSYEQYF. The CDR3 bases are TGTGCCAGCAGCTCCGTCCGGGGGAGCTCCTACGAGCAGTACTTC.

The gene calls are TRBV4-1 and TRBJ2-7, with 9 bases that match TRBD1. This CDR3 comprises 14 residues. The V gene's germline CDR1 is MGHRA and CDR2 YSYEKL. V shed 4 bases and J 3 bases; nucleotides not matched to a gene: 4. CDR3 DNA: TGCGCCAGCAGCCCTGGGGACAGGGTCTACGAGCAGTACTTC. Translating gives CASSPGDRVYEQYF.

The V gene is TRBV9, the J gene TRBJ2-2, with 10 bases aligning to TRBD2. The junction had 14 bases not matched to a gene; V was cut back by 4 bases and J by 2 bases. Germline values: CDR1 SGDLS, CDR2 YYNGEE. CDR3 length: 19 amino acids. The CDR3 bases are TGTGCCAGCAGCCCCCGAAATAGCGGGAGGTATGCCAACACCGGGGAGCTGTTTTTT. Its translation is CASSPRNSGRYANTGELFF.

The chain is built from TRBV30 and TRBJ2-2, with TRBD2 identical over 10 bases. Germline assignment: CDR1 GTSNPN and CDR2 SVGIG (reference sequence). The V segment lost 3 bases and the J segment 9 bases; nucleotides outside the gene matches: 1. CDR3 length equals 12 residues. The CDR3 nucleotides are TGTGCCTGGAGGGGACTAGCGCGGGAGCTGTTTTTT. Translation: CAWRGLARELFF. The whole variable domain, remainder taken from reference TRBV30 and TRBJ2-2, is SQTIHQWPATLVQPVGSPLSLECTVEGTSNPNLYWYRQAAGRGLQLLFYSVGIGQISSEVPQNLSASRPQDRQFILSSKKLLLSDSGFYLCAWRGLARELFFGEGSRLTVL.

The genes are TRBV19 and TRBJ2-2; D gene uncertain. V was cut by 8 bases and J by 5 bases, with 9 bases left in between. CDR1 is LNHDA, CDR2 SQIVND, per germline (reference sequence). CDR3 size: 12 residues. The CDR3 here is CASPATTGELFF. In nucleotides, the CDR3 is TGTGCCAGTCCCGCCACTACCGGGGAGCTGTTTTTT. Supplemented by reference TRBV19 and TRBJ2-2, the full variable domain reads DGGITQSPKYLFRKEGQNVTLSCEQNLNHDAMYWYRQDPGQGLRLIYYSQIVNDFQKGDIAEGYSVSREKKESFPLTVTSAQKNPTAFYLCASPATTGELFFGEGSRLTVL.

The CDR3 reads CASSRDRGETQYF. The CDR3 DNA sequence: TGTGCCAGCAGCAGGGACAGGGGAGAGACCCAGTACTTC. V and J are TRBV11-2 and TRBJ2-5, with 10 bases identical to TRBD1. This CDR3 contains 13 residues. The trim removed 5 bases at V and 4 bases at J, leaving 1 base unmatched. In germline, CDR1 is SGHAT, CDR2 FQNNGV.

The chain links TRBV5-1 to TRBJ2-2; the match to TRBD1 covers 7 bases. Germline V gene lookup returns CDR1 SGHRS and CDR2 YFSETQ. The CDR3 totals 15 residues. The V gene end was trimmed by 0 bases and the J gene end by 5 bases; junction bases not matched to a gene: 4. CDR3 nucleotides: TGCGCCAGCAGCTTGGGACAGGGAGAGACCGGGGAGCTGTTTTTT. This sequence encodes CASSLGQGETGELFF.

The chain couples TRBV4-1 to TRBJ2-3; 8 bases agree with TRBD2. J lost 4 bases, V lost 2 bases, and 5 bases had no gene match. Germline V gene sequence: CDR1 MGHRA, CDR2 YSYEKL. The CDR3 runs 15 residues. Written as DNA, the CDR3 is TGCGCCAGCAGCCAAACTGGACTAGCCGCAGATACGCAGTATTTT. Its protein is CASSQTGLAADTQYF.

This clone has only a few counts. The chain combines TRBV2 with TRBJ1-1, with D uncertain. V was trimmed by 0 bases and J by 11 bases, leaving 7 bases between them. The V gene's germline CDR1 is SNHLY and CDR2 FYNNEI. This CDR3 is 11 amino acids long. The CDR3 region has the DNA TGTGCCAGCAGTGAAGCGCTTCGGGCTTTCTTT. As protein: CASSEALRAFF.

The gene calls are TRBV11-2 and TRBJ2-7, with 8 bases matching TRBD2. Germline V lookup: CDR1 SGHAT, CDR2 FQNNGV. The CDR3 loop spans 15 amino acids. The junction had 3 bases not matched to a gene; V was cut back by 0 bases and J by 2 bases. CDR3 DNA: TGTGCCAGCAGCTTAGATCCGGGGGGGGCCTACGAGCAGTACTTC. Residues: CASSLDPGGAYEQYF.

This chain connects TRBV5-1 to TRBJ1-1, with D perhaps TRBD1 (5 bases). The CDR3 runs to 14 residues. Trimming took 4 bases from V and 1 from J, leaving 11 bases between them. Germline V CDR1 and CDR2: SGHRS, YFSETQ. CDR3 amino acids: CASSLDTTNTEAFF. The CDR3 DNA follows: TGCGCCAGCAGCCTGGACACAACGAACACTGAAGCTTTCTTT.

The chain employs TRBV29-1 and TRBJ2-7; TRBD2 aligns across 8 bases. The CDR3 spans 15 residues. Losses at the gene ends were 4 bases for V and 0 bases for J; bases not matched to a gene: 8. Germline assignment: CDR1 SQVTM and CDR2 ANQGSEA. The CDR3 loop is CSVVRLAGPSYEQYF. The CDR3, as DNA: TGCAGCGTTGTTCGCCTAGCGGGTCCCTCCTACGAGCAGTACTTC.

The CDR3 is CASSKWGGNQPQHF. The CDR3 DNA reads as TGTGCCAGTAGTAAGTGGGGGGGCAATCAGCCCCAGCATTTT. The chain employs TRBV19 and TRBJ1-5, with TRBD1 as a possible D gene (5 bases). Trimming removed 4 bases from V and 2 bases from J, with 9 bases in between. Germline V gives CDR1 LNHDA, CDR2 SQIVND (reference sequence). The CDR3 has 14 amino acids.

The chain combines TRBV9 with TRBJ2-5; D uncertain. V was shortened by 0 bases and J by 4 bases, with 7 bases between the two germline ends. Looked up from germline, CDR1 is SGDLS and CDR2 is YYNGEE. This CDR3 region has 13 residues. The CDR3, as DNA: TGTGCCAGCAGCGTAGGACATGGAGAGACCCAGTACTTC. Its protein is CASSVGHGETQYF.

The rearrangement uses TRBV5-4 and TRBJ1-3, with 9 bases lining up with TRBD1. Germline V gene lookup returns CDR1 SGHNT and CDR2 YYREEE (reference sequence). V trimming: 0 bases; J trimming: 0 bases; junction bases outside the gene matches: 1. This CDR3 has 16 amino acids. The CDR3 DNA follows: TGTGCCAGCAGCTTGGGGACAGGGGTCTCTGGAAACACCATATATTTT. This encodes CASSLGTGVSGNTIYF.

The chain recombines TRBV4-1 with TRBJ2-7, with D tentatively TRBD2 (6 bases). The CDR3 contains 14 residues. V lost 2 bases and J lost 10, with 18 bases in between. The V gene's germline CDR1 is MGHRA and CDR2 YSYEKL. CDR3 sequence: CASSQPERRARQYF. CDR3 sequence (DNA): TGCGCCAGCAGCCAACCCGAGAGGAGGGCCAGACAGTACTTC.

This rearrangement joins TRBV7-8 to TRBJ2-7; D remains ambiguous. The CDR3 sequence is 14 residues long. Trimming shortened V by 0 bases and J by 0 bases, and 6 bases separated the two germline ends. Germline V gene sequence: CDR1 SGHVS, CDR2 FQNEAQ. The CDR3: CASSLAETSYEQYF. The CDR3 DNA reads TGTGCCAGCAGCTTAGCGGAGACCTCCTACGAGCAGTACTTC.

This clone is a singleton in its sample. The chain carries TRBV19 and TRBJ2-7; possibly TRBD2 for D (6 bases). V dropped 5 bases and J dropped 2 bases, with 16 bases sitting between them. The CDR3 extends over 15 amino acids. Germline loops: CDR1 LNHDA, CDR2 SQIVND (reference sequence). CDR3: CASSPDREPPYEQYF. As DNA, the CDR3 is TGTGCCAGTAGTCCCGATCGGGAGCCCCCCTACGAGCAGTACTTC.

The gene calls are TRBV7-2 and TRBJ2-7; TRBD1 aligns across 8 bases. This CDR3 region has 15 residues. Germline loops: CDR1 SGHTA, CDR2 FQGNSA. V trimming: 5 bases; J trimming: 2 bases; junction bases outside the gene matches: 8. The CDR3, as DNA: TGTGCCAGCAGCGCCAGGGGGACAGGACCCTACGAGCAGTACTTC. The encoded protein is CASSARGTGPYEQYF.

This chain joins TRBV10-3 and TRBJ2-2; 7 bases map to TRBD2. Germline V gene lookup returns CDR1 ENHRY and CDR2 SYGVKD. The ends lost 7 bases at V and 0 bases at J; junction bases unmatched: 8. This CDR3 has 16 amino acids. The CDR3 here is CAIKVFSGANTGELFF. As DNA, the CDR3 is TGTGCCATCAAAGTGTTCAGCGGGGCGAACACCGGGGAGCTGTTTTTT.

The rearrangement links TRBV6-5 to TRBJ2-3; tentatively, D is TRBD2 (5 bases). The CDR3 sequence is 14 residues long. The V and J ends lost 6 bases and 11 bases respectively, with 21 bases between them. Germline CDR1 is MNHEY and CDR2 is SVGAGI. The CDR3 DNA reads TGTGCCAGCAGCTCCGGGGTCGCTACTATTGGGCAGTATTTT. As protein: CASSSGVATIGQYF.

The chain couples TRBV25-1 to TRBJ2-1, with 7 bases lining up with TRBD1. CDR1 is MGHDK and CDR2 is SYGVNS in the germline V gene. The V gene end was trimmed by 6 bases and the J gene end by 2 bases; junction bases not matched to a gene: 16. The CDR3 totals 18 residues. Written as DNA, the CDR3 is TGTGCCAGCAGGTCGACAGGGACCTACCTCCCTACCTACAATGAGCAGTTCTTC. Translation gives CASRSTGTYLPTYNEQFF.

The chain combines TRBV27 with TRBJ2-7; 7 nucleotides line up with TRBD1. V gave up 6 bases and J gave up 2 bases; unmatched junction bases: 13. This CDR3 has 16 residues. Germline V CDR1 and CDR2: MNHEY, SMNVEV (reference sequence). As DNA, the CDR3 is TGTGCCAGCAGCTCATGGGAAACAGGGGATCCCTACGAGCAGTACTTC. It translates to CASSSWETGDPYEQYF.

The chain employs TRBV6-5 and TRBJ1-5; 7 bases map to TRBD1. With 4 bases clipped from V and 6 bases from J, the junction kept 12 bases outside the gene matches. This CDR3 spans 16 amino acids. Germline V gene data show CDR1 as MNHEY and CDR2 as SVGAGI. The CDR3 sequence is CASSSTRQAGGQPQHF. The CDR3 region has the DNA TGTGCCAGCAGTTCCACCAGGCAGGCAGGGGGTCAGCCCCAGCATTTT.

V and J are TRBV10-1 and TRBJ2-3, with 9 bases fitting TRBD2. The CDR3 totals 17 residues. In germline, CDR1 is WNHNN, CDR2 SYGVQD (reference sequence). With 0 bases clipped from V and 3 bases from J, the junction kept 7 bases outside the gene matches. Written as DNA, the CDR3 is TGCGCCAGCAGTGAGTCCGTGCTAGCGGGAAATACAGATACGCAGTATTTT. Translated, it gives CASSESVLAGNTDTQYF.

The V call is TRBV5-4, the J call TRBJ2-7; 12 bases match TRBD2. V was clipped by 4 bases and J by 3 bases; unmatched bases: 8. This CDR3 spans 16 amino acids. Germline CDR1 is SGHNT and CDR2 is YYREEE (reference sequence). In DNA, the CDR3 is TGTGCCAGCAGCCCCGAGATACTAGCGGGAGGCTACGAGCAGTACTTC. Translation gives CASSPEILAGGYEQYF.

The chain has TRBV10-1 and TRBJ2-1, with 12 bases matching TRBD2. With 4 bases clipped from V and 8 bases from J, the junction kept 9 bases outside the gene matches. CDR3 length equals 16 residues. Germline CDR1 WNHNN, CDR2 SYGVQD (reference sequence). The CDR3 DNA is TGCGCCAGCAGTGCCCGGCTAGCGGGAGGGCCGCATGAGCAGTTCTTC. As protein: CASSARLAGGPHEQFF.